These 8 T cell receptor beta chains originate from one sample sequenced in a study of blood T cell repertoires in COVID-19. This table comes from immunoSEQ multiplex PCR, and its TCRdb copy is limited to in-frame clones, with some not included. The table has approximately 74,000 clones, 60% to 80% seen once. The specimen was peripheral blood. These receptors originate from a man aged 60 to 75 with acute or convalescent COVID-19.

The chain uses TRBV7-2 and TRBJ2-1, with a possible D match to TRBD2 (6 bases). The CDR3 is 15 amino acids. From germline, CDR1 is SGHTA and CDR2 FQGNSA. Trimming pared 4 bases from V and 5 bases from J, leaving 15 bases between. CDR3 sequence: CASSWTGTPNNEQFF. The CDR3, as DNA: TGTGCCAGCAGCTGGACCGGGACTCCTAACAATGAGCAGTTCTTC.

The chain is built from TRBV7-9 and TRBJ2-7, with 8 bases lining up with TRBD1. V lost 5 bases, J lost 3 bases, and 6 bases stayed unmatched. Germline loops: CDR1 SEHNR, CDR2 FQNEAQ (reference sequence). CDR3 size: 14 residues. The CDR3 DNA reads TGTGCCAGCAGCCATTGGGACAGGAACTACGAGCAGTACTTC. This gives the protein CASSHWDRNYEQYF.

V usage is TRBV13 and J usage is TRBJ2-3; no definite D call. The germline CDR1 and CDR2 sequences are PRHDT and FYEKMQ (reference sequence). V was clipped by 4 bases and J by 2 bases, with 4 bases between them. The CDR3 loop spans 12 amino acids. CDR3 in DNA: TGTGCCAGCAGCTCAAACACAGATACGCAGTATTTT. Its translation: CASSSNTDTQYF.

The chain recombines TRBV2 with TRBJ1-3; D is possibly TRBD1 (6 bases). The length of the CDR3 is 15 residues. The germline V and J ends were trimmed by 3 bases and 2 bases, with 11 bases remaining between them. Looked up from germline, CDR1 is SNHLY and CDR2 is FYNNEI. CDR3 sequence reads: CASSDQGLTGNTIYF. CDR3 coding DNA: TGTGCCAGCAGTGATCAGGGGCTGACTGGAAACACCATATATTTT.

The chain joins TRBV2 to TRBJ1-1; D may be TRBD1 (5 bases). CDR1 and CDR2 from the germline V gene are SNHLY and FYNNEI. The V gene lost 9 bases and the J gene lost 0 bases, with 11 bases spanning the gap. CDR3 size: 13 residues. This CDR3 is CARQQAMNTEAFF. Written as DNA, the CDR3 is TGTGCCAGACAACAGGCGATGAACACTGAAGCTTTCTTT.

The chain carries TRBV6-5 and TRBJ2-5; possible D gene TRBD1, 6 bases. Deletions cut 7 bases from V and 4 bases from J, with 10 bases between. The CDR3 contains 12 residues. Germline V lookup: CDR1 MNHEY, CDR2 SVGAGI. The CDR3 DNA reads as TGTGCCAGCAAGACAGGAGGAGAGACCCAGTACTTC. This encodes CASKTGGETQYF.

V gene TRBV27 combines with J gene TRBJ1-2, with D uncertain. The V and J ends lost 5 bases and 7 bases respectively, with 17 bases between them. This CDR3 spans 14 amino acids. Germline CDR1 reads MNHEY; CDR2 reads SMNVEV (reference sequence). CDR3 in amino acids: CASSQRTDSSGYTF. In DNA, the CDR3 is TGTGCCAGCAGTCAAAGAACGGATTCTAGTGGCTACACCTTC.

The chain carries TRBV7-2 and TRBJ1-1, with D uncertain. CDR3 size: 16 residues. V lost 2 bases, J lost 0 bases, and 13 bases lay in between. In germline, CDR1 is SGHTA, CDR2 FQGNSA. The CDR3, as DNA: TGTGCCAGCAGCTTATCGGCAGCCGGGATGAACACTGAAGCTTTCTTT. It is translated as CASSLSAAGMNTEAFF.